Presented here are 26 T cell receptor beta chains from one specimen sequenced in a study of T-cell reconstitution after alpha-beta-depleted transplantation in children. Unique molecular identifiers were used to barcode this TCRbeta library. From the PCR reads, TCRdb called clonotypes with MiXCR, one entry per CDR3 protein. This table has 200,000 to 250,000 distinct CDR3 sequences, roughly 9% appearing once. The sequencing here drew on PBMCs from the stem cell graft donor, taken from the stem cell graft. The source is a human donor who donated a stem cell graft to a child with acute lymphoblastic leukemia.

The CDR3, as DNA: TGTGCCAGCAGCTTAAATCTCCCCAACACTGAAGCTTTCTTT. It codes for CASSLNLPNTEAFF. J is TRBJ1-1 and V is TRBV11-1; no clear D. Germline-derived CDR1 and CDR2 are SGHAT and FQDESV (reference sequence). Trimming removed 2 bases from V and 2 bases from J, with 9 bases in between. This CDR3 region has 14 residues.

Ten or more counts support this clonotype. V usage is TRBV20-1 and J usage is TRBJ2-1; D is perhaps TRBD2 (5 bases). Trimming left V 4 bases short and J 5 bases short, with 15 bases between. Germline V gene sequence: CDR1 DFQATT, CDR2 SNEGSKA (reference sequence). This CDR3 spans 14 amino acids. CDR3 loop: CSANSAPGNNEQFF. CDR3 nucleotides: TGCAGTGCTAATAGCGCGCCCGGCAACAATGAGCAGTTCTTC.

There are many counts of this clonotype. The rearrangement uses TRBV7-2 and TRBJ2-2, with D maybe TRBD2 (7 bases). The V end was cut by 6 bases, the J end by 1 base, with 15 bases between. The CDR3 is made up of 16 amino acids. The germline V gene has CDR1 SGHTA and CDR2 FQGNSA. For the CDR3, the DNA is TGTGCCAGCAGACTGAGGGGGGGCCAGAACACCGGGGAGCTGTTTTTT. Its translation is CASRLRGGQNTGELFF.

This clonotype was picked up many times. The chain employs TRBV3-1 and TRBJ1-6; D ambiguous. This CDR3 contains 16 residues. Germline CDR1 reads LGHDT; CDR2 reads YNNKEL (reference sequence). V lost 0 bases and J lost 4, with 10 bases in between. The CDR3 region has the DNA TGTGCCAGCAGCCAAGATCTGATGCTGTATAATTCACCCCTCCACTTT. Translated, it gives CASSQDLMLYNSPLHF.

The V gene is TRBV5-1, the J gene TRBJ1-1, with a tentative D call TRBD1 (6 bases). V lost 4 bases and J lost 4, with 14 bases in between. Germline CDR1 is SGHRS and CDR2 is YFSETQ. The CDR3 consists of 14 residues. The CDR3 sequence: CASSRSRGATEAFF. The CDR3 DNA reads TGCGCCAGCAGCCGCAGTAGGGGGGCCACTGAAGCTTTCTTT.

This clonotype was seen only a few times. The V call is TRBV7-2, the J call TRBJ2-3, with D possibly being TRBD1 or TRBD2 (7 bases each). Germline assignment: CDR1 SGHTA and CDR2 FQGNSA. The CDR3 totals 20 residues. V lost 0 bases and J 4 bases, leaving 26 bases between the germline ends. The CDR3 region has the DNA TGTGCCAGCAGCTTAGCGAGGTCAGGGGGGGACCCTAGAGGCGCAGATACGCAGTATTTT. This codes for CASSLARSGGDPRGADTQYF.

This clonotype occurred many times. The chain links TRBV6-2 or TRBV6-3 to TRBJ2-1, with 7 bases identical to TRBD1. The CDR3 has 15 residues. V shed 5 bases, J shed 6 bases, and the junction held 10 bases outside the gene matches. Germline V gene sequence: CDR1 MNHEY, CDR2 SVGEGT. The CDR3 here is CASSTGASTVNEQFF. For the CDR3, the DNA is TGTGCCAGCAGTACAGGGGCCAGTACGGTCAATGAGCAGTTCTTC.

The chain employs TRBV5-1 and TRBJ1-1; possibly TRBD1 for D (6 bases). The V and J ends lost 4 bases and 0 bases respectively, with 13 bases between them. This CDR3 contains 15 residues. Germline-derived CDR1 and CDR2 are SGHRS and YFSETQ. This CDR3 is CASSPITGMNTEAFF. The CDR3 nucleotides read TGCGCCAGCAGCCCGATTACAGGGATGAACACTGAAGCTTTCTTT.

The chain recombines TRBV12-3 or TRBV12-4 with TRBJ2-7; D is possibly TRBD2 (5 bases). The CDR3 contains 17 residues. V dropped 2 bases and J dropped 7 bases, with 24 bases sitting between them. The chain's CDR3 is CASSLRGGPNAGREQYF. The CDR3 region has the DNA TGTGCCAGCAGTTTACGGGGTGGGCCAAATGCGGGTAGGGAGCAGTACTTC.

There are a few counts of this clonotype. V usage is TRBV6-1 and J usage is TRBJ2-5; possible D gene TRBD1, 6 bases. Germline lookup yields CDR1 MNHNS and CDR2 SASEGT. The CDR3 runs 14 residues. Trimming shortened V by 5 bases and J by 2 bases, and 12 bases separated the two germline ends. The CDR3 protein is CASSSRTVQETQYF. As DNA, the CDR3 is TGTGCCAGCAGTAGTCGGACAGTTCAAGAGACCCAGTACTTC.

This clonotype was detected many times. The CDR3 is CASSQDVGLTYNEQFF. CDR3 bases: TGTGCCAGCAGCCAAGATGTGGGACTCACATACAATGAGCAGTTCTTC. This chain links TRBV3-1 with TRBJ2-1; possibly TRBD2 for D (6 bases). There are 16 residues in the CDR3. Germline V gives CDR1 LGHDT, CDR2 YNNKEL (reference sequence). V was pared by 0 bases and J by 4 bases, with 13 bases between.

The rearrangement uses TRBV12-5 and TRBJ1-2; the D is unclear. Trimming stripped 1 base from V and 4 bases from J, with 16 bases between. Germline-derived CDR1 and CDR2 are LGHNT and FRNRAP. There are 16 residues in the CDR3. In DNA form, the CDR3 reads TGTGCTAGTGGTTTGGAGAAGCCCTTGGCTCTCTATGGCTACACCTTC. Amino acid sequence: CASGLEKPLALYGYTF.

The gene calls are TRBV7-7 and TRBJ2-2; 14 bases line up with TRBD2. Trimming removed 8 bases from V and 4 bases from J; junction bases left unmatched: 0. Germline lookup yields CDR1 SSHAT and CDR2 FNYEAQ (reference sequence). The CDR3 runs 14 residues. The DNA of the CDR3 is TGTGCCAGCGGGACTAGCGGGAGCACCGGGGAGCTGTTTTTT. It yields the protein CASGTSGSTGELFF.

This clonotype has a count of ten or more. The V gene is TRBV6-1, the J gene TRBJ1-1; D ambiguous. V lost 5 bases to trimming and J lost 0 bases, with 13 bases between them. CDR3 length equals 15 residues. The germline CDR1 and CDR2 sequences are MNHNS and SASEGT. The CDR3 region is CASSYAHTLNTEAFF. CDR3 bases: TGTGCCAGCAGTTACGCGCATACACTGAACACTGAAGCTTTCTTT.

V gene TRBV12-3 or TRBV12-4 combines with J gene TRBJ2-5; D is undetermined. The germline V and J ends were trimmed by 6 bases and 2 bases, with 16 bases remaining between them. The CDR3 has 15 amino acids. CDR3 sequence reads: CASRPDTAPQETQYF. The DNA of the CDR3 is TGTGCCAGCAGACCCGACACAGCGCCGCAAGAGACCCAGTACTTC.

This clonotype was seen ten or more times. The junction and the germline gene differ at one end; a read error may be behind it. This sequence joins TRBV3-1 and TRBJ1-1; D perhaps matches TRBD1 (5 bases). Germline loops: CDR1 LGHDT, CDR2 YNNKEL (reference sequence). This CDR3 contains 11 residues. The CDR3 protein is CASSQEGANYF. In DNA form, the CDR3 reads TGTGCCAGCAGCCAAGAAGGGGCCAACTACTTT.

This clonotype was observed at least ten times. This chain uses TRBV11-3 with TRBJ2-3, with D possibly TRBD1 on 5 matching bases. The V and J ends lost 3 bases and 0 bases respectively, with 16 bases between them. The germline V gene has CDR1 SGHNT and CDR2 YENEEA. The CDR3 is made up of 17 amino acids. CDR3 in DNA: TGTGCCAGCAGCTTGGGTGTGACGGACACTAGCACAGATACGCAGTATTTT. Amino acids: CASSLGVTDTSTDTQYF.

This clonotype showed up many times. The chain couples TRBV11-2 to TRBJ2-5; 13 positions agree with TRBD2. Germline CDR1 is SGHAT and CDR2 is FQNNGV. CDR3 length equals 18 residues. Losses at the gene ends were 5 bases for V and 0 bases for J; bases not matched to a gene: 9. The CDR3 DNA sequence: TGTGCCAGCAGCGAAAGACTAGCGGGGGGCATGTACCAAGAGACCCAGTACTTC. It yields the protein CASSERLAGGMYQETQYF.

This clonotype was seen repeatedly, ten times or more. V usage is TRBV28 and J usage is TRBJ1-3, with 8 positions matching TRBD1. This CDR3 comprises 16 residues. Germline CDR1 is MDHEN and CDR2 is SYDVKM. With V trimmed by 5 bases and J by 1 base, 7 bases remained unmatched. In nucleotides, the CDR3 is TGTGCCAGCAGTCTCCGACAGGGGTCGTCTGGAAACACCATATATTTT. Amino acid sequence: CASSLRQGSSGNTIYF.

This clonotype was counted at least ten times. The CDR3 sequence is CASSQDQASVNEQYF. CDR3 bases: TGCGCCAGCAGCCAAGATCAGGCAAGCGTGAACGAGCAGTACTTC. This sequence joins TRBV4-3 and TRBJ2-7; D uncertain. The CDR3 has 15 amino acids. V was clipped by 0 bases and J by 5 bases, with 14 bases between them. In germline, CDR1 is LGHNA, CDR2 YSLEER.

This clonotype appeared many times. The V and J genes are TRBV10-3 and TRBJ1-2; D is ambiguous. CDR3 length equals 16 residues. Germline V gene sequence: CDR1 ENHRY, CDR2 SYGVKD. V gave up 0 bases and J gave up 2 bases, with 13 bases separating them. CDR3 coding DNA: TGTGCCATCAGTGAGTCGCTTCGGCAAGGAAACTATGGCTACACCTTC. Translated, it gives CAISESLRQGNYGYTF.

There are a few counts of this clonotype. The chain joins TRBV4-2 to TRBJ2-5; TRBD1 matches at 7 bases. Germline values: CDR1 LGHNA, CDR2 YNFKEQ. V was clipped by 4 bases and J by 2 bases; unmatched bases: 10. The CDR3 consists of 16 residues. The CDR3 sequence: CASSRERDRLQETQYF. As DNA, the CDR3 is TGTGCCAGCAGCCGAGAACGGGACAGACTACAAGAGACCCAGTACTTC.

The CDR3 region is CASSPAGIPDTQYF. The CDR3 region has the DNA TGTGCCAGCTCACCAGCGGGGATTCCAGATACGCAGTATTTT. The rearrangement joins TRBV18 to TRBJ2-3; tentative D call: TRBD2 (6 bases). Looked up from germline, CDR1 is KGHSH and CDR2 is LQKENI. The CDR3 consists of 14 residues. V was cut by 2 bases and J by 4 bases, with 10 bases left in between. The full variable domain, in which reference TRBV18 and TRBJ2-3 provide the parts outside the CDR3, is NAGVMQNPRHLVRRRGQEARLRCSPMKGHSHVYWYRQLPEEGLKFMVYLQKENIIDESGMPKERFSAEFPKEGPSILRIQQVVRGDSAAYFCASSPAGIPDTQYFGPGTRLTVL.

The chain combines TRBV5-1 with TRBJ1-1; D might be TRBD1 (6 bases). CDR3 length equals 16 residues. Germline CDR1 and CDR2: SGHRS and YFSETQ. V was cut by 4 bases and J by 4 bases, with 20 bases left in between. The CDR3 nucleotides read TGCGCCAGCAGCACCTTAGGAGGGGGTGCAAGCACTGAAGCTTTCTTT. As protein: CASSTLGGGASTEAFF. The entire variable domain, with the rest obtained from reference TRBV5-1 and TRBJ1-1, is as follows: KAGVTQTPRYLIKTRGQQVTLSCSPISGHRSVSWYQQTPGQGLQFLFEYFSETQRNKGNFPGRFSGRQFSNSRSEMNVSTLELGDSALYLCASSTLGGGASTEAFFGQGTRLTVV.

The table lists this clonotype with many counts. The V gene is TRBV5-1, the J gene TRBJ2-3; 10 positions agree with TRBD2. After removal of 3 bases from V and 0 bases from J, the junction contained 4 bases not matched to a gene. The CDR3 is made up of 16 amino acids. The germline CDR1 and CDR2 sequences are SGHRS and YFSETQ. Written as DNA, the CDR3 is TGCGCCAGCAGCTCCCTAGCGGGAGCTAGCACAGATACGCAGTATTTT. It yields the protein CASSSLAGASTDTQYF. Variable domain in full (rest from reference TRBV5-1 and TRBJ2-3): KAGVTQTPRYLIKTRGQQVTLSCSPISGHRSVSWYQQTPGQGLQFLFEYFSETQRNKGNFPGRFSGRQFSNSRSEMNVSTLELGDSALYLCASSSLAGASTDTQYFGPGTRLTVL.

This clonotype was seen more than once but under ten times. V gene TRBV15 combines with J gene TRBJ1-5; 8 bases match TRBD1. This CDR3 region has 14 residues. Germline V gives CDR1 LNHNV, CDR2 YYDKDF (reference sequence). With 0 bases clipped from V and 7 bases from J, the junction kept 2 bases outside the gene matches. The CDR3 protein is CATSRDTGGQPQHF. The CDR3 nucleotides read TGTGCCACCAGCAGAGATACAGGGGGGCAGCCCCAGCATTTT.